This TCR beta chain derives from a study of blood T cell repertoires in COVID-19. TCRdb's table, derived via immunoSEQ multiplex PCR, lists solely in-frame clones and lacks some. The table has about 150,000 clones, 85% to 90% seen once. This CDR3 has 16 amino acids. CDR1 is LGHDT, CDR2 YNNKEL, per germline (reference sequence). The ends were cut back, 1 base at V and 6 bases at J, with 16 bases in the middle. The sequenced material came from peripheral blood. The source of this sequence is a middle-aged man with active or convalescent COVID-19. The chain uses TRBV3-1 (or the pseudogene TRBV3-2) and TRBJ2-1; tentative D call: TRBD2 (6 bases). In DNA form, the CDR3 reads TGTGCCAGCAGCCAAGGGCACGGGAGTCCCACCAATGAGCAGTTCTTC. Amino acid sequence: CASSQGHGSPTNEQFF.